This entry features one TCR beta chain sequence. Documented time point: before trial treatment. The V and J ends lost 3 bases and 7 bases, in that order; junction bases with no gene match: 7. CDR3 length equals 15 residues. From germline, CDR1 is LGHNA and CDR2 YSLEER. These data come from a study of low-dose radiotherapy and immunotherapy resistance in tumors. In the study overall: Study patients were administered oral aspirin at 300 mg daily for four cycles from cycle 1 day 1.

TRAV- and TRBV-specific primers primed first-strand cDNA, covering alpha and beta chains. The authors ran 20 PCR cycles to amplify TCRs with a constant-region primer and V-primer adapter. MiXCR, run by TCRdb on the reads, gives a single entry per CDR3 protein. The data contain tens of thousands of distinct CDR3 sequences, roughly 30% of them singletons. V and J are TRBV4-3 and TRBJ2-5, with 11 bases fitting TRBD2. Material: PBMCs, obtained before treatment. This TCR came from a female donor with ovarian cancer. The CDR3 DNA reads as TGCGCCAGCAGCCAGCGTAGCGGGGGGGCCCCGACCCAGTACTTC. It yields the protein CASSQRSGGAPTQYF.